These T cell receptor beta chains were read from a single sample in a study of follicular helper T cells after annual influenza vaccination. Measured with immunoSEQ multiplex PCR; TCRdb has only the in-frame clones, and not every one. This table has 1,500 or so clones, roughly 83% appearing once. The material was CXCR5+ CD38+ circulating T follicular helper cells from blood, obtained 7 days after influenza vaccination. Receptor source: an adult who received the influenza vaccine. Each CDR3 is given with its conserved first and last residue. The D gene is left open where the match is weak. Some rows have no size entry. The others give once, few or many, or a class for an expanded clone.

D gene	V gene	clone size	J gene	CDR3 protein	CDR3 DNA
TRBD1	TRBV5-1	.	TRBJ2-1	CASSTTGASYNEQFF	TGCGCCAGCAGCACGACAGGGGCCTCCTACAATGAGCAGTTCTTC
TRBD2	TRBV5-4	.	TRBJ2-1	CASSNEREGLDEQFF	TGTGCCAGCAGCAACGAGCGGGAGGGCCTTGATGAGCAGTTCTTC
.	TRBV11-2	once	TRBJ2-7	CASSLNARVGRLAAEQYF	TGTGCCAGCAGCTTAAATGCGCGAGTGGGGCGGTTAGCGGCCGAGCAGTACTTC
TRBD2	TRBV10-1	.	TRBJ2-7	CASSDVASGNYNEQYF	TGCGCCAGCAGTGATGTGGCTAGCGGGAATTATAACGAGCAGTACTTC
TRBD2	TRBV28	.	TRBJ2-1	CASSPNSGVDEQFF	TGTGCCAGCAGTCCCAATAGCGGGGTAGATGAGCAGTTCTTC
.	TRBV6-5	.	TRBJ1-1	CASSYQIQGTEAFF	TGTGCCAGCAGTTACCAAATACAGGGAACTGAAGCTTTCTTT
.	TRBV20-1	.	TRBJ1-2	CSASPNYGYTF	TGCAGTGCTAGCCCTAACTATGGCTACACCTTC
.	TRBV19	once	TRBJ1-6	CASRRGAGNSPLHF	TGTGCCAGTAGACGGGGGGCTGGTAATTCACCCCTCCACTTT
.	TRBV6-4	once	TRBJ1-1	CASNPDTTSNTEAFF	TGTGCCAGCAACCCTGACACCACTTCGAACACTGAAGCTTTCTTT
TRBD2	TRBV9	.	TRBJ2-5	CASSVGATPVGGAWETQYF	TGTGCCAGCAGCGTAGGCGCCACTCCGGTCGGGGGGGCCTGGGAGACCCAGTACTTC
TRBD1	TRBV30	.	TRBJ1-3	CAGQGLGNTIYF	TGTGCCGGACAGGGACTTGGAAACACCATATATTTT
.	TRBV7-3	.	TRBJ2-6	CASSLLQSRANVLTF	TGTGCCAGCAGCCTATTACAAAGTCGGGCCAACGTCCTGACTTTC
TRBD1	TRBV5-1	.	TRBJ1-1	CASSLVETGRTEAFF	TGCGCCAGCAGCTTGGTAGAGACAGGGCGTACTGAAGCTTTCTTT
.	TRBV15	.	TRBJ2-6	CATSSVFRSGANVLTF	TGTGCCACCAGCAGTGTGTTCCGCTCTGGGGCCAACGTCCTGACTTTC
TRBD2	TRBV19	.	TRBJ2-7	CASSRASGGRSYEQYF	TGTGCCAGTAGTCGGGCTAGCGGGGGCCGCTCCTACGAGCAGTACTTC
.	TRBV19	.	TRBJ2-3	CASSIRRSSTDTQYF	TGTGCCAGTAGTATTAGGCGATCTAGCACAGATACGCAGTATTTT